This T cell receptor beta chain appears in the sequencing data of a study of regulatory T cells in long-lasting Graves disease (dated by TCRdb to the early 2020s). About the investigation overall: In the newly diagnosed Graves' disease group, patients had been taking antithyroid drugs for less than 3 months. Patients with persistent Graves' disease were compared with patients with newly diagnosed Graves' disease using TCR sequencing and RNA sequencing of peripheral blood. The study was registered as a clinical trial and conducted in China. TCR sequencing covered some 13 persistent and around 20 newly diagnosed Graves' disease patients, about 35 samples in total.

Results the study describes overall, beyond this receptor: Patients with persistent disease shared more public clonotypes (around 2,500) than newly diagnosed patients did (966). Preferential use of TRBV28, TRBJ1-2 and TRBJ2-5 was observed in persistent disease, whereas TRBV20-1 and TRBJ2-1 were favored in newly diagnosed disease. Only the TCR beta chain was sequenced and analyzed. Only peripheral blood was studied, because thyroid tissue, the primary lesion, was inaccessible. Compared with newly diagnosed patients, persistent Graves' disease patients had lower TCR Shannon entropy and fewer highly expanded clones, which suggests clonal expansion. The authors noted that the small sample size was a limitation that may lower accuracy.

This clonotype was recorded many times. The target of this receptor is not known. No base quality values were provided; no much bigger clone lies one nucleotide off. CDR1 and CDR2 are read off the germline V gene as SGHRS and YFSETQ. The CDR3 runs 16 residues from the cysteine to the phenylalanine. Of the read, only the CDR3 DNA is kept; its 48 bases are in frame from base 1. At the junction V is shortened by 3 bases and J by 6 bases; bases outside the gene matches: 15. Library preparation was by multiplex PCR. Sequencing instrument: Illumina HiSeq 4000. TCR beta libraries were built with iRepertoire HTBI primers and Arm-PCR amplification of CDR3 regions. Gel purification was performed on PCR products prior to sequencing. Under the source paper's analysis protocol: Gene usage analysis of CDR3 amino acid clonotypes used the 55 to 80 TRBV and around 13 TRBJ segments found across samples. COPE and FqMerger were used to merge filtered high-quality paired reads into contigs. BLAST was used to align contigs to the IMGT TRBV, TRBD and TRBJ reference genes, and CDR3 was defined following IMGT. Clonotypes above 0.1% frequency were classified as highly expanded clones. Shannon entropy was used to measure repertoire diversity, and the Gini coefficient was used to measure V-J evenness. Public clonotypes were defined as clonotypes shared by more than one individual. TCRdb reanalyzed the raw reads on its own, using fastp at Q25 for trimming and MiXCR for clone calling, and kept in-frame beta chains. CDR3 protein duplicates are merged, each entry listing the most common genes and DNA. For this entry, the V and J calls and clone size follow TCRdb and not the study's own pipeline. The sample data list roughly 410,000 distinct CDR3 sequences, and roughly 15% of these were observed just once. Clones ranked in the top ten supply approximately 7.8% of the sample.

The intended sense of this specimen's time point label: newly diagnosed GD, antithyroid drugs for less than 3 months. RNA was extracted from PBMCs in TRIzol for both TCR sequencing and RNA sequencing. The diagnosis of Graves' disease was made according to American Thyroid Association guidelines. The patients came from an endocrinology department in Xi'an, China. From each patient, 8 to 10 milliliters of peripheral blood was collected into an EDTA anticoagulant tube. Ficoll Paque Plus density gradient separation was used to isolate PBMCs, and no additional T cell sorting was done. An Agilent 2100 Bioanalyzer and agarose gel were used to check RNA quality, while a NanoDrop 2000 measured RNA concentration. These records were also assigned to another study, of T cells in Graves' hyperthyroidism and ophthalmopathy. As described in the second report: Stable Graves' hyperthyroidism was defined as no progression to ophthalmopathy during 18 months of follow-up. Hyperthyroidism patients were newly diagnosed, had a disease duration of under 2 months, and were aged 18 to 65 years. Patients with uncontrolled infections, other autoimmune diseases, pregnancy or lactation were excluded. Diagnoses were based on clinical symptoms, serum thyroxine and TRAb, thyroid ultrasound and orbital computed tomography. The first round of RT-PCR for the TCR CDR3 was performed with the HTBI primer set and the Qiagen OneStep RT-PCR kit. Most expanded thyroid clonotypes (frequency above 0.001) were also detected in blood, a finding suggesting that blood repertoires may reflect thyroid immune responses. In cross-validation, a model built on a 13 V-J signature told ophthalmopathy apart from stable hyperthyroidism with less than 90% sensitivity and approximately 81% specificity, and in testing the same model reached 80%/75%. In validation, the model predicted progression to ophthalmopathy a median of 6.5 months before onset, with about 71% sensitivity and nearly 75% specificity. To identify distinguishing TCR V-J signatures, a discovery cohort of about a hundred patients was used, comprising 43 with Graves' ophthalmopathy and 57 with stable Graves' hyperthyroidism. Whether ophthalmopathy could be predicted prospectively was tested in an independent validation cohort made up of 18 to 20 hyperthyroidism patients plus 17 patients who later progressed to ophthalmopathy. The approximately 90 discovery patients were divided at random into training and test sets in a 7:3 ratio. In about 6 Graves' hyperthyroidism patients, the study also compared T-cell repertoires from thyroid tissue with T-cell repertoires from blood. After sampling, hyperthyroidism patients received methimazole starting at 30 mg daily, and ophthalmopathy patients received high-dose intravenous methylprednisolone. Libraries were constructed in a second round of multiplex PCR, after which size selection and purification were carried out. Sequencing of the libraries was done on an Illumina HiSeq2000 using paired-end 100 bp reads. SOAPnuke was used to process the raw data, throwing out any read that contained adapters or uncalled bases, had a mean Phred below 15, or lacked an exact constant-primer or identifier match. COPE v1.2.5 was used to merge high-quality paired reads, and clonotypes were defined as unique nucleotide sequences. Clonotypes were aligned to IMGT TRBV, TRBD and TRBJ reference segments using MiTCR v1.1. The analysis included only V-J combinations with a frequency above 0.0001, which together covered 99.2% of the repertoires. The TCS score was defined as F50 (clonal expansion) divided by E x V (chaos), with BLOSUM62-based TCRdist calculated between CDR3 peptides within each V-J. Welch's t-statistics and random forest reduced just over 500 V-J features to 13, which were used in a naive Bayes classifier (R e1071). No statistical method was used to set the sample size in advance, and investigators knew the group allocation. The paper reports TCR Vbeta CDR3 sequencing of some 140 peripheral blood samples: around 41 ophthalmopathy, around 80 hyperthyroidism and approximately 17 progressor patients.

This chain is built from TRBV5-1 and TRBJ2-7; TRBD2 lines up with 7 middle nucleotides. This TCR derives from a woman in her forties with Graves disease. Donor details come from another sample of the same person, matched by shared clones. The sequences come from peripheral blood mononuclear cells (PBMCs), collected at new diagnosis, from a patient treated with antithyroid drugs. The CDR3 has the sequence CASSSSSRREMAEQYF. The DNA reads as follows: TGCGCCAGCAGCTCATCCTCCCGGCGGGAGATGGCCGAGCAGTACTTC.